This record concerns one TCR beta chain sequence. Its antigen is unknown. Losses at the gene ends were 3 bases for V and 3 bases for J; bases not matched to a gene: 11. Germline CDR1 SEHNR, CDR2 FQNEAQ (reference sequence). This CDR3 spans 17 amino acids. The source of the sample is a study of cytomegalovirus exposure and HLA in healthy donors. General study points: A later analysis found common viral pathogens apparently linked to several of the most significant clusters.

The PCR used 60 Vbeta and 13 Jbeta primers. TCRdb's table, derived via immunoSEQ multiplex PCR, lists solely in-frame clones and lacks some. In total, the table holds around 150,000 clones. Sampled while nominally healthy, donors likely had unrecorded immune exposures. Sample: PBMCs. The genes are TRBV7-9 and TRBJ1-3; TRBD1 matches 7 bases. This TCR was recovered from a man younger than 45 in good health and CMV-seronegative. For the CDR3, the DNA is TGTGCCAGCAGCTTCTTACAGGGGCAGAATTTTGGAAACACCATATATTTT. This sequence encodes CASSFLQGQNFGNTIYF.